This TCR beta chain was identified in a study of blood T cell repertoires in COVID-19. Study at large: Researchers got acute and convalescent COVID-19 samples from the United States, Italy and Spain. T cells, B-cell-depleted T cells, or PBMCs supplied cDNA or gDNA.

Germline V CDR1 and CDR2: SNHLY, FYNNEI. The length of the CDR3 is 14 residues. The ends lost 6 bases at V and 2 bases at J; junction bases unmatched: 6. Each participant's cohort was designated according to participant-reported clinical history. Methods used by the authors: Reference gene primer amplification gave nucleated cell count estimates. Sequencing was performed with immunoSEQ multiplex PCR; in TCRdb, only in-frame clones are kept and a portion is missing. The DNA was the basis for D and trimming; V, J and clone size are from that table. Of approximately 100,000 clones in the sample, around 86% are singletons; the top ten hold 2% to 3%.

This clonotype was obtained from a woman aged 45-65 years who had recovered from COVID-19. This chain joins TRBV2 and TRBJ1-2; 7 positions match TRBD1. What was sequenced was PBMCs or T cells enriched from blood (not recorded which). The CDR3 nucleotides read TGTGCCAGCAGCGGGGACAGTGGGAACTATGGCTACACCTTC. It is translated as CASSGDSGNYGYTF.